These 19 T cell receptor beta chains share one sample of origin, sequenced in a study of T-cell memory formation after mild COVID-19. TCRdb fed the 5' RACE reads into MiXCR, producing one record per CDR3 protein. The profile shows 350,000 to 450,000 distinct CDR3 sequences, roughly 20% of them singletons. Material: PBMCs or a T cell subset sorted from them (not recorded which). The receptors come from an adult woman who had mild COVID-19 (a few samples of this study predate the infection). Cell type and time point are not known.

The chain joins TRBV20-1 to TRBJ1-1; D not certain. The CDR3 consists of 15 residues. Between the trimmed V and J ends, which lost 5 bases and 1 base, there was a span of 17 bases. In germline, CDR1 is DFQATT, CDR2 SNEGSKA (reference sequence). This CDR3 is CSAPQRVAGNTEAFF. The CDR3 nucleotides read TGCAGTGCTCCACAGCGGGTGGCGGGGAACACTGAAGCTTTCTTT.

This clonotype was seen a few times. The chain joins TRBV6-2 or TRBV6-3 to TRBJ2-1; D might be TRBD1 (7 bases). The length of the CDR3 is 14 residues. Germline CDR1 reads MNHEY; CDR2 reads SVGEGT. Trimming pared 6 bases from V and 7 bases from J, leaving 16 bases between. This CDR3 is CASSRDRRGNEQFF. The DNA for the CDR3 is TGTGCCAGCAGCCGGGACAGACGGGGGAATGAGCAGTTCTTC.

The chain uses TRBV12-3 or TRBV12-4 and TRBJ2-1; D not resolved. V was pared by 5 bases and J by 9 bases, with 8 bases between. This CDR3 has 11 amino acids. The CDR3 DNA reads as TGTGCCAGCAGTCCTAGGATTGAGCAGTTCTTC. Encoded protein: CASSPRIEQFF.

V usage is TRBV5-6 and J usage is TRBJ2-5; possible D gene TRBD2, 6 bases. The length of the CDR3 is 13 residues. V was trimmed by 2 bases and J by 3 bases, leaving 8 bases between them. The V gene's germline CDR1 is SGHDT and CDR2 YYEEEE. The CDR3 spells CASSFGEEETQYF. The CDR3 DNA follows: TGTGCCAGCAGCTTCGGGGAGGAAGAGACCCAGTACTTC.

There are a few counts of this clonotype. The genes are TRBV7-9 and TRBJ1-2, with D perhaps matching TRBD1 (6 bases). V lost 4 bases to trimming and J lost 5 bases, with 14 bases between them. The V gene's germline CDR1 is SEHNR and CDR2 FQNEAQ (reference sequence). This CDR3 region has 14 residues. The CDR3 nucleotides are TGTGCCAGCAGCTCCTCCGGGGGGGCGTATGGCTACACCTTC. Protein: CASSSSGGAYGYTF.

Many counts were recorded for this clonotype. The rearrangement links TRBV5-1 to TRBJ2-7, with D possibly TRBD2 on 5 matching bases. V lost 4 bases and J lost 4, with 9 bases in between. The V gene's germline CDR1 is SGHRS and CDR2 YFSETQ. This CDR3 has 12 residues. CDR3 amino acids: CASSRTQYEQYF. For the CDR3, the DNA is TGCGCCAGCAGCCGGACTCAATACGAGCAGTACTTC.

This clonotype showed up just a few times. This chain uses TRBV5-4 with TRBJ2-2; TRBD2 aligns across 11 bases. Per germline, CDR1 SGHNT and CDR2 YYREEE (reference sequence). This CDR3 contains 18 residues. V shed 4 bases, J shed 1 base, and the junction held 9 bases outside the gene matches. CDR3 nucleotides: TGTGCCAGCAGCCCGAGGGTGACTAGCGGGGTGAACACCGGGGAGCTGTTTTTT. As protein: CASSPRVTSGVNTGELFF.

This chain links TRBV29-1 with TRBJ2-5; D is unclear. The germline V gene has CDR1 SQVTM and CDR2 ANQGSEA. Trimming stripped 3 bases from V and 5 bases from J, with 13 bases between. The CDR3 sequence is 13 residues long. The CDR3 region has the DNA TGCAGCGTTGAGCTTGGGTTAGGGGAGACCCAGTACTTC. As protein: CSVELGLGETQYF.

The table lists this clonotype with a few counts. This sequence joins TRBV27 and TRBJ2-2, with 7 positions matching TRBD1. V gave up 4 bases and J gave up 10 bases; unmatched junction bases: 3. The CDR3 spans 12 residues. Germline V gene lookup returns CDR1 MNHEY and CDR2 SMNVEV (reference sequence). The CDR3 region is CASSSGGQELFF. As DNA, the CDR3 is TGTGCCAGCAGTTCAGGGGGTCAGGAGCTGTTTTTT.

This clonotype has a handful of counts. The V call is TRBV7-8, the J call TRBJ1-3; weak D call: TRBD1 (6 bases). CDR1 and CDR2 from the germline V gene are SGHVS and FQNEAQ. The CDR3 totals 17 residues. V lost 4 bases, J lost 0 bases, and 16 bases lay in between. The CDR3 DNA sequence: TGTGCCAGCAGCTCGTCCACAGGGTTATACTCTGGAAACACCATATATTTT. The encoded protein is CASSSSTGLYSGNTIYF.

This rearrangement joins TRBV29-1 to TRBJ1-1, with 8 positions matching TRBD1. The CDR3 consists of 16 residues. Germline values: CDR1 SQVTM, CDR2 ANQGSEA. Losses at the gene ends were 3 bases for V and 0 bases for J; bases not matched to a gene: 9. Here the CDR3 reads CSVDPTGVRMNTEAFF. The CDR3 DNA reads TGCAGCGTTGACCCGACAGGGGTTCGGATGAACACTGAAGCTTTCTTT.

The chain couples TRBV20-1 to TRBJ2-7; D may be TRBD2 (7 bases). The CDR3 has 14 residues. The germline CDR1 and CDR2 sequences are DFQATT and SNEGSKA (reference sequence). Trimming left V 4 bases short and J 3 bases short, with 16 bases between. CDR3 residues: CSAKVRGAHYEQYF. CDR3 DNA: TGCAGTGCTAAGGTTCGGGGGGCCCACTACGAGCAGTACTTC.

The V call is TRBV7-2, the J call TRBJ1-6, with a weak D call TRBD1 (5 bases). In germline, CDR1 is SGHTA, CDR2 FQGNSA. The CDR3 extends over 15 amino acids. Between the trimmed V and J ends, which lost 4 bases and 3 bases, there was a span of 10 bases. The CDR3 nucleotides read TGTGCCAGCAGCTCGATAGACAGCTATAATTCACCCCTCCACTTT. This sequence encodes CASSSIDSYNSPLHF.

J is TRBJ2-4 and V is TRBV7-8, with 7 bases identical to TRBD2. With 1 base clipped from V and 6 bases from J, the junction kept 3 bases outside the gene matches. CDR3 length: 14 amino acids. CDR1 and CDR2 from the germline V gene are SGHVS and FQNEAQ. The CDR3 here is CASSLGAGPNIQYF. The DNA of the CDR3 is TGTGCCAGCAGCTTAGGAGCGGGGCCAAACATTCAGTACTTC.

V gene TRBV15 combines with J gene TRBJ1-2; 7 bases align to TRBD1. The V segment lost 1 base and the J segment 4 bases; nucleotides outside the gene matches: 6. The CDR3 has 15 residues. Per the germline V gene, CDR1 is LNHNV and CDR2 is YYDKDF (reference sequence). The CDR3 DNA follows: TGTGCCACCAGCAGAGGAAGACAGGGAAGCTATGGCTACACCTTC. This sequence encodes CATSRGRQGSYGYTF.

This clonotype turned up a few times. Here the CDR3 reads CASSMSGIRSNQPQHF. The DNA for the CDR3 is TGTGCCAGTAGTATGTCGGGGATTCGTAGCAATCAGCCCCAGCATTTT. The chain is built from TRBV19 and TRBJ1-5, with D unresolved. This CDR3 comprises 16 residues. Trimming stripped 3 bases from V and 0 bases from J, with 12 bases between. Germline-derived CDR1 and CDR2 are LNHDA and SQIVND (reference sequence).

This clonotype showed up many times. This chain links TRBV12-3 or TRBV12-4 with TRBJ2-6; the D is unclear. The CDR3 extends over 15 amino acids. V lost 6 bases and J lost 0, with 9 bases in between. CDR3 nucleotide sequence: TGTGCCAGCAGCTCACAGTCCTCTGGGGCCAACGTCCTGACTTTC. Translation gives CASSSQSSGANVLTF.

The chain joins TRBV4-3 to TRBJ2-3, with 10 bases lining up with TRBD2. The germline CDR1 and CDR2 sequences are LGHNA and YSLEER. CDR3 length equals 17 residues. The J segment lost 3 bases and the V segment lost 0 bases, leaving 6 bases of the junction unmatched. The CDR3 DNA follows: TGCGCCAGCAGCCAAGATCGAAGCGGGAGGGCGACAGATACGCAGTATTTT. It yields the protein CASSQDRSGRATDTQYF.

CDR3 nucleotides: TGTGCCAGCAGCTTATCGACAGTGAACACTGAAGCTTTCTTT. It translates to CASSLSTVNTEAFF. The chain uses TRBV5-5 and TRBJ1-1, with TRBD1 as a possible D gene (5 bases). There are 14 residues in the CDR3. CDR1 and CDR2 (germline): SGHKS, YYEKEE (reference sequence). Deletions cut 2 bases from V and 0 bases from J, with 8 bases between.